This TCR beta chain was found in a study of cytomegalovirus exposure and HLA in healthy donors. Broader study findings: One variant, a missense change in DCLRE1C, was linked in a later analysis to TCR beta V- and J-gene trimming. Apart from CMV serostatus, no immune exposure information was available.

V lost 6 bases and J lost 6; bases outside the gene matches: 13. Per germline, CDR1 LNHDA and CDR2 SQIVND (reference sequence). This CDR3 is built from 16 residues. It was with 60 Vbeta and 13 Jbeta primers that the PCR ran. Libraries were prepared by immunoSEQ multiplex PCR; TCRdb keeps only in-frame clonotypes and omits some of them. The sample has 200,000 to 250,000 clones, around 89% seen once. As for this clone: Its antigen is unidentified.

The genes are TRBV19 and TRBJ2-1, with TRBD2 matching 8 bases. The sequence came from a woman in her late teens or twenties in good health and CMV-seronegative. The specimen was PBMCs. CDR3 protein: CASRPPISSGSNEQFF. The CDR3, as DNA: TGTGCCAGTAGGCCGCCTATCTCCAGCGGGAGCAATGAGCAGTTCTTC.